This T cell receptor (beta chain) was found in a study of identical twins. Study-wide results and limits: For out-of-frame beta sequences, excess twin sharing was weaker. Donors were not followed over many years; analysis was cross-sectional. A partial confounding effect on zero-insertion analyses could come from invariant MAIT and iNKT cells.

At least ten counts were recorded for this clonotype. Its cognate antigen is unknown. This CDR3 comprises 15 residues. V shed 6 bases, J shed 0 bases, and the junction held 7 bases outside the gene matches. Per germline, CDR1 SQVTM and CDR2 ANQGSEA. Through template switching, a universal primer site was introduced, and the cDNA contained unique molecular identifiers. MiXCR, applied by TCRdb to the 5' RACE reads, yields one record per CDR3 protein. The sample consists of around 100,000 distinct CDR3 sequences, 5.9% of them appearing once. The chain couples TRBV29-1 to TRBJ2-3, with 9 bases lining up with TRBD2. The origin of this receptor is a woman between 50 and 59 years old in good health. The sequenced sample was memory T cells sorted from blood. The CDR3, as DNA: TGCAGCGTGGTGCTAGCGGGACATAGCACAGATACGCAGTATTTT. Its protein is CSVVLAGHSTDTQYF.